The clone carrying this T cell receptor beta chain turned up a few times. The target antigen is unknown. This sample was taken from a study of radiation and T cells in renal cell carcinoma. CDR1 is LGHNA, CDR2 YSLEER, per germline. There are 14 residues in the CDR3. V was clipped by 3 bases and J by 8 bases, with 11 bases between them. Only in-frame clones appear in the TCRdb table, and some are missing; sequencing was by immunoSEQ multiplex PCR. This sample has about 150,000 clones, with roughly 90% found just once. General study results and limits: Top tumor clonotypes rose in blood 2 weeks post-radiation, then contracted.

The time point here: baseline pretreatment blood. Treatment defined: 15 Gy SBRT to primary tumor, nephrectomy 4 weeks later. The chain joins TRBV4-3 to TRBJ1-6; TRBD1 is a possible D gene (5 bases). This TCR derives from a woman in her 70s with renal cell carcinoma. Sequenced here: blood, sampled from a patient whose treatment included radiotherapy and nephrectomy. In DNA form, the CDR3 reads TGCGCCAGCAGCCAGGGCAGGGTTGATTCACCCCTCCACTTT. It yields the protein CASSQGRVDSPLHF.